The next 29 T cell receptor beta chains were all read from a single sample in a study of blood T cell repertoires in COVID-19. TCRdb's copy holds only in-frame clones and misses some; the assay was immunoSEQ multiplex PCR. The top ten hold around 7% of the sample, which has around 200,000 clones, 84% seen once. The sample taken for sequencing was peripheral blood. Receptors were obtained from a human donor in a cohort sampled during active COVID-19.

Comments on this clone: Mismatch with germline at one junction end may stem from a read error. Written as DNA, the CDR3 is TGTGCCAGCAGCCAAGGAGGCGTGGGGCGGGGGGGCTCCCACGAGCAGTACTTC. Protein product: CASSQGGVGRGGSHEQYF. The V and J genes are TRBV3-1 (or the pseudogene TRBV3-2) and TRBJ2-7; 9 bases are shared with TRBD2. The CDR3 totals 18 residues. Germline loops: CDR1 LGHDT, CDR2 YNNKEL (reference sequence).

This sequence joins TRBV13 and TRBJ2-1, with a weak D call TRBD2 (8 bases). CDR3 length: 17 amino acids. Trimming shortened V by 5 bases and J by 0 bases, and 17 bases separated the two germline ends. Germline values: CDR1 PRHDT, CDR2 FYEKMQ (reference sequence). The CDR3 DNA is TGTGCCAGCAGCCCCGAGGGGGCGGGGGGCTCCTACAATGAGCAGTTCTTC. It codes for CASSPEGAGGSYNEQFF.

The V gene is TRBV5-1, the J gene TRBJ2-7; 7 bases agree with TRBD1. Germline assignment: CDR1 SGHRS and CDR2 YFSETQ. This CDR3 is 15 amino acids long. With V trimmed by 3 bases and J by 7 bases, 13 bases remained unmatched. In DNA, the CDR3 is TGCGCCAGCAGCTGGGAAGAGACAGGGCACGGAGAGCAGTACTTC. It specifies CASSWEETGHGEQYF.

This clone has only a few counts. The gene calls are TRBV6-6 and TRBJ1-6, with 11 bases fitting TRBD1. V lost 5 bases to trimming and J lost 6 bases; unmatched junction nucleotides: 12. This CDR3 has 18 amino acids. CDR1 is MNHNY and CDR2 is SVGAGI in the germline V gene (reference sequence). CDR3 in amino acids: CASSHPPRTGGLNSPLHF. In nucleotides, the CDR3 is TGTGCCAGCAGTCACCCTCCACGGACAGGGGGCCTTAATTCACCCCTCCACTTT.

The chain joins TRBV27 to TRBJ2-1; a weak D match, TRBD1 (6 bases). Germline V lookup: CDR1 MNHEY, CDR2 SMNVEV (reference sequence). Between the trimmed V and J ends, which lost 2 bases and 2 bases, there was a span of 10 bases. The CDR3 is 15 residues long. The CDR3 loop reads CASSLEQGPYNEQFF. The CDR3 DNA follows: TGTGCCAGCAGTTTAGAACAGGGCCCCTACAATGAGCAGTTCTTC.

CDR3 sequence (DNA): TGTGCCAGCAGTGAAGCTCGCTATGGCTACACCTTC. Encoded protein: CASSEARYGYTF. V and J are TRBV2 and TRBJ1-2; the D is unclear. V dropped 0 bases and J dropped 4 bases, with 3 bases sitting between them. From germline, CDR1 is SNHLY and CDR2 FYNNEI. This CDR3 contains 12 residues.

This chain links TRBV7-2 with TRBJ2-2; TRBD2 aligns across 8 bases. Losses at the gene ends were 6 bases for V and 1 base for J; bases not matched to a gene: 7. Germline V gene sequence: CDR1 SGHTA, CDR2 FQGNSA. This CDR3 has 16 residues. Here the CDR3 reads CASSKSSGLNTGELFF. For the CDR3, the DNA is TGTGCCAGCAGTAAATCTAGCGGGTTGAACACCGGGGAGCTGTTTTTT.

This clone occurred once. This chain connects TRBV2 to TRBJ2-2, with 9 bases identical to TRBD1. The CDR3 covers 16 residues. The V gene's germline CDR1 is SNHLY and CDR2 FYNNEI. The J segment lost 5 bases and the V segment lost 5 bases, leaving 9 bases of the junction unmatched. CDR3 DNA sequence: TGTGCCAGCAGTCTAGGCGGGACAGGGAGGACCGGGGAGCTGTTTTTT. It is translated as CASSLGGTGRTGELFF.

V usage is TRBV2 and J usage is TRBJ1-2; D ambiguous. The CDR3 loop spans 13 amino acids. Germline V gives CDR1 SNHLY, CDR2 FYNNEI. V was pared by 5 bases and J by 3 bases, with 10 bases between. The CDR3 sequence: CASSPKVDYGYTF. The CDR3 nucleotides are TGTGCCAGCAGTCCCAAAGTAGACTATGGCTACACCTTC.

This rearrangement joins TRBV5-5 to TRBJ2-1; tentative D call: TRBD1 (6 bases). Germline values: CDR1 SGHKS, CDR2 YYEKEE (reference sequence). This CDR3 contains 16 residues. V dropped 3 bases and J dropped 4 bases, with 17 bases sitting between them. CDR3 DNA sequence: TGTGCCAGCAGCTCTCCATTGACAGGACGATACAATGAGCAGTTCTTC. It is translated as CASSSPLTGRYNEQFF.

J is TRBJ1-5 and V is TRBV30; D remains unclear. V gave up 6 bases and J gave up 7 bases, with 16 bases separating them. Germline V gene lookup returns CDR1 GTSNPN and CDR2 SVGIG (reference sequence). This CDR3 is built from 13 residues. The CDR3: CACSHGVGQPQHF. In DNA, the CDR3 is TGTGCCTGCTCACACGGGGTCGGGCAGCCCCAGCATTTT.

This sequence joins TRBV9 and TRBJ2-7; D gene ambiguous. The germline CDR1 and CDR2 sequences are SGDLS and YYNGEE. V lost 4 bases and J 0 bases, leaving 11 bases between the germline ends. The CDR3 runs to 14 residues. The CDR3 DNA sequence: TGTGCCAGCAGCCCCCTGGGCAGCTCCTACGAGCAGTACTTC. Translated, it gives CASSPLGSSYEQYF.

The chain uses TRBV27 and TRBJ1-4; D perhaps matches TRBD1 (5 bases). The CDR3 loop spans 14 amino acids. Trimming pared 8 bases from V and 4 bases from J, leaving 14 bases between. In germline, CDR1 is MNHEY, CDR2 SMNVEV (reference sequence). The CDR3 DNA sequence: TGTGCCAGCGGGCGGGGGTGGGGTAATGAAAAACTGTTTTTT. It specifies CASGRGWGNEKLFF. Full variable domain (rest looked up from reference TRBV27 and TRBJ1-4): EAQVTQNPRYLITVTGKKLTVTCSQNMNHEYMSWYRQDPGLGLRQIYYSMNVEVTDKGDVPEGYKVSRKEKRNFPLILESPSPNQTSLYFCASGRGWGNEKLFFGSGTQLSVL.

This chain joins TRBV6-5 and TRBJ1-2, with a weak D call TRBD1 (6 bases). V lost 4 bases and J 8 bases, leaving 23 bases between the germline ends. The CDR3 covers 16 residues. Germline-derived CDR1 and CDR2 are MNHEY and SVGAGI. The CDR3 is CASSSMTQGRLIGYTF. The CDR3 bases are TGTGCCAGCAGTTCAATGACACAGGGCAGGTTAATCGGCTACACCTTC.

This clone has just one count. The chain couples TRBV2 to TRBJ2-2; TRBD1 agrees at 7 bases. This CDR3 has 15 amino acids. CDR1 is SNHLY, CDR2 FYNNEI, per germline. Unmatched junction bases numbered 7, after V lost 6 bases and J lost 3 bases. This CDR3 is CASSATGVDTGELFF. CDR3 DNA: TGTGCCAGCAGCGCTACAGGGGTGGACACCGGGGAGCTGTTTTTT.

The chain links TRBV5-1 to TRBJ1-1; D is possibly TRBD1 (5 bases). The germline V gene encodes CDR1 SGHRS and CDR2 YFSETQ. V lost 0 bases, J lost 4 bases, and 16 bases lay in between. The CDR3 has 16 amino acids. This CDR3 is CASSLAVKPGGTEAFF. The CDR3 nucleotides read TGCGCCAGCAGCTTGGCCGTGAAGCCCGGGGGCACTGAAGCTTTCTTT.

In this sample, this clone turned up a few times. The genes are TRBV4-2 and TRBJ1-1; 8 bases line up with TRBD1. The CDR3 has 16 amino acids. J gave up 4 bases and V 0 bases, and 7 bases lay outside the gene matches. Germline CDR1 LGHNA, CDR2 YNFKEQ. The CDR3, as DNA: TGTGCCAGCAGCCAAGACGGCAGGGGGCGAGTCACTGAAGCTTTCTTT. It codes for CASSQDGRGRVTEAFF.

The table lists this clone with a count of one. The CDR3 loop is CASSQTGFNEQYF. The CDR3 DNA follows: TGTGCCAGCAGCCAAACAGGGTTCAACGAGCAGTACTTC. The V gene is TRBV6-5, the J gene TRBJ2-7, with D possibly matching TRBD1 (6 bases). The CDR3 extends over 13 amino acids. Germline CDR1 reads MNHEY; CDR2 reads SVGAGI. V shed 6 bases and J shed 5 bases, with 14 bases lying between them.

The gene calls are TRBV6-5 and TRBJ1-1; perhaps TRBD1 as D (6 bases). The CDR3 runs to 13 residues. Per germline, CDR1 MNHEY and CDR2 SVGAGI. Trimming took off 8 bases at V and 5 bases at J, with 15 bases between the two ends. The CDR3 here is CASDRGKGTEAFF. In DNA form, the CDR3 reads TGTGCCAGCGATAGGGGGAAGGGAACTGAAGCTTTCTTT.

The V and J genes are TRBV6-6 and TRBJ2-7, with 8 bases aligning to TRBD1. The CDR3 contains 13 residues. V shed 7 bases and J 2 bases; nucleotides not matched to a gene: 4. Germline CDR1 is MNHNY and CDR2 is SVGAGI (reference sequence). As DNA, the CDR3 is TGTGCCAGCACTCGGGACAGGACCTACGAGCAGTACTTC. It translates to CASTRDRTYEQYF.

The chain joins TRBV7-3 to TRBJ2-1; maybe TRBD2 (6 bases). V shed 5 bases and J shed 10 bases, with 12 bases lying between them. The CDR3 consists of 12 residues. CDR1 is SGHTA and CDR2 is FQGTGA in the germline V gene. Written as DNA, the CDR3 is TGTGCCAGCAGCCCCCGTGGGGGGGAGCAGTTCTTC. Encoded protein: CASSPRGGEQFF.

The rearrangement joins TRBV11-3 to TRBJ1-6, with D perhaps matching TRBD1 (6 bases). V was pared by 3 bases and J by 7 bases, with 10 bases between. Per germline, CDR1 SGHNT and CDR2 YENEEA. The CDR3 is made up of 14 amino acids. This chain's CDR3 is CASSFGRGNSPLHF. DNA for the CDR3: TGTGCCAGCAGCTTCGGGAGGGGGAATTCACCCCTCCACTTT.

CDR3 sequence reads: CASSFRDRDDYGYTF. CDR3 coding DNA: TGTGCCAGCAGCTTCCGGGACAGGGATGACTATGGCTACACCTTC. The rearrangement links TRBV9 to TRBJ1-2, with 9 bases that match TRBD1. After removal of 4 bases from V and 3 bases from J, the junction contained 7 bases not matched to a gene. CDR1 and CDR2 from the germline V gene are SGDLS and YYNGEE. The length of the CDR3 is 15 residues.

The chain employs TRBV5-1 and TRBJ2-1, with 12 positions matching TRBD1. The germline CDR1 and CDR2 sequences are SGHRS and YFSETQ. V shed 4 bases and J 7 bases; nucleotides not matched to a gene: 6. The CDR3 covers 15 residues. In DNA form, the CDR3 reads TGCGCCAGCAGCCCGTGGGGACAGGGGGCTAATGAGCAGTTCTTC. This gives the protein CASSPWGQGANEQFF.

Only a few counts were recorded for this clone. This chain joins TRBV5-1 and TRBJ1-2, with 8 bases lining up with TRBD1. With V trimmed by 2 bases and J by 8 bases, 11 bases remained unmatched. The germline gives CDR1 SGHRS, CDR2 YFSETQ. There are 15 residues in the CDR3. This chain's CDR3 is CASSFGFGQGGGYTF. CDR3 nucleotide sequence: TGCGCCAGCAGCTTTGGGTTTGGACAGGGAGGAGGCTACACCTTC.

The V and J genes are TRBV19 and TRBJ2-7; TRBD1 is a possible D gene (6 bases). CDR1 is LNHDA and CDR2 is SQIVND in the germline V gene (reference sequence). This CDR3 contains 13 residues. V was trimmed by 5 bases and J by 4 bases, leaving 12 bases between them. CDR3 loop: CASSQGYGYEQYF. The CDR3 region has the DNA TGTGCCAGTAGTCAGGGGTATGGGTACGAGCAGTACTTC.

CDR3 sequence (DNA): TGTGCCAGCAGCCAAGACCTAGAGAGCCTAGCCATTCAGTACTTC. Its protein is CASSQDLESLAIQYF. V gene TRBV3-1 (or the pseudogene TRBV3-2) combines with J gene TRBJ2-4, with TRBD2 as a possible D gene (5 bases). The CDR3 covers 15 residues. Trimming removed 0 bases from V and 9 bases from J, with 15 bases in between. CDR1 is LGHDT and CDR2 is YNNKEL in the germline V gene (reference sequence).

The genes are TRBV28 and TRBJ1-2; D is possibly TRBD1 (5 bases). This CDR3 spans 15 amino acids. Germline lookup yields CDR1 MDHEN and CDR2 SYDVKM. V shed 7 bases and J shed 3 bases, with 18 bases lying between them. The CDR3 DNA is TGTGCCAGCACCGGGAGGGGTGAGTCGTACTATGGCTACACCTTC. This gives the protein CASTGRGESYYGYTF.

This chain uses TRBV19 with TRBJ2-3, with 8 bases identical to TRBD2. The CDR3 is made up of 18 amino acids. Trimming at V came to 2 bases and at J to 1 base, leaving 11 bases not matched to a gene. CDR1 LNHDA and CDR2 SQIVND come from the germline V gene (reference sequence). In DNA form, the CDR3 reads TGTGCCAGTAGTATACGGGGGGGCAGGGATTTGGGCACAGATACGCAGTATTTT. It encodes CASSIRGGRDLGTDTQYF.